This T cell receptor beta chain is drawn from a study of cytomegalovirus exposure and HLA in healthy donors. General study findings and limits: The study listed around 150 cytomegalovirus-associated TCR beta chains. By a later analysis, the bulk of CMV-associated TCR beta chains appeared HLA-restricted.

60 Vbeta and 13 Jbeta primers were used in PCR. Some clones are missing from TCRdb's copy, which holds only in-frame ones; the method was immunoSEQ multiplex PCR. The data show around 200,000 clones, roughly four fifths seen once. CDR1 SGHNT and CDR2 YENEEA come from the germline V gene. The V end lost 5 bases, the J end lost 5 bases, and 12 bases lay between the germline ends. The CDR3 extends over 13 amino acids. Healthy donors of bone marrow made up the group. For this clone: Its matching antigen is unknown.

The chain joins TRBV11-3 to TRBJ2-5; maybe TRBD2 (6 bases). Sequencing used PBMCs. This clonotype was obtained from a woman under 30 in good health and CMV-seronegative. The CDR3 DNA reads TGTGCCAGCAGCCTTCAGGGAGGCGAGACCCAGTACTTC. This codes for CASSLQGGETQYF.